The rows below give T cell receptor beta chains drawn from one sample of a study of blood T cells in healthy people across ages. TCRdb re-analysed the 5' RACE reads in MiXCR, keeping a single row per CDR3 protein. The data contain roughly 1.9 million distinct CDR3 sequences, approximately 39% of them singletons. Sequencing was done on a sample of blood. These receptors were taken from a human donor in good health. Both conserved end residues are part of each CDR3. D genes are given only for firm matches. Some rows have no size entry. The others give once, few or many, or a class for an expanded clone.

v_call: TRBV27
d_call: .
j_call: TRBJ2-4
clone_size: .
cdr3_aa: CASSTRNILAKNIQYF
cdr3_nt: TGTGCCAGCAGTACCAGGAACATCCTAGCCAAAAACATTCAGTACTTC

v_call: TRBV10-3
d_call: .
j_call: TRBJ1-1
clone_size: few
cdr3_aa: CAISEKGEMNTEAFF
cdr3_nt: TGTGCCATCAGTGAGAAGGGCGAGATGAACACTGAAGCTTTCTTT

v_call: TRBV4-1
d_call: .
j_call: TRBJ1-2
clone_size: .
cdr3_aa: CASSQDPGVDYGYTF
cdr3_nt: TGCGCCAGCAGCCAAGATCCGGGGGTGGACTATGGCTACACCTTC

v_call: TRBV20-1
d_call: TRBD1
j_call: TRBJ2-1
clone_size: few
cdr3_aa: CSARDRGGRGFEQFF
cdr3_nt: TGCAGTGCTAGAGATCGAGGGGGCAGGGGATTTGAGCAGTTCTTC

v_call: TRBV29-1
d_call: TRBD2
j_call: TRBJ2-5
clone_size: once
cdr3_aa: CSVAGLAGDNEQYF
cdr3_nt: TGCAGCGTGGCGGGACTAGCGGGTGACAATGAGCAGTACTTC

v_call: TRBV4-2
d_call: .
j_call: TRBJ2-5
clone_size: many
cdr3_aa: CASSQDLRGETQYF
cdr3_nt: TGTGCCAGCAGCCAAGATCTCAGGGGAGAGACCCAGTACTTC

v_call: TRBV20-1
d_call: TRBD1
j_call: TRBJ1-2
clone_size: .
cdr3_aa: CSASRTGALNYGYTF
cdr3_nt: TGCAGTGCTTCCCGGACAGGGGCCCTAAACTATGGCTACACCTTC

v_call: TRBV29-1
d_call: .
j_call: TRBJ1-1
clone_size: .
cdr3_aa: CSVTAPGNTEAFF
cdr3_nt: TGCAGCGTCACTGCGCCCGGGAACACTGAAGCTTTCTTT

v_call: TRBV18
d_call: TRBD2
j_call: TRBJ2-3
clone_size: .
cdr3_aa: CASSPLLGLAGTTDTQYF
cdr3_nt: TGTGCCAGCTCACCACTATTGGGACTAGCGGGGACAACAGATACGCAGTATTTT

v_call: TRBV2
d_call: .
j_call: TRBJ2-3
clone_size: many
cdr3_aa: CASSLIPTDTQYF
cdr3_nt: TGTGCCAGCAGTTTAATTCCCACAGATACGCAGTATTTT

v_call: TRBV18
d_call: .
j_call: TRBJ1-1
clone_size: few
cdr3_aa: CASSPNVRHLNTEAFF
cdr3_nt: TGTGCCAGCTCACCCAACGTCCGACATTTGAACACTGAAGCTTTCTTT

v_call: TRBV6-2/TRBV6-3
d_call: .
j_call: TRBJ2-5
clone_size: once
cdr3_aa: CASSVGYEETQYF
cdr3_nt: TGTGCCAGCAGTGTCGGGTACGAAGAGACCCAGTACTTC

v_call: TRBV12-5
d_call: .
j_call: TRBJ1-1
clone_size: .
cdr3_aa: CASGRLVGTEAFF
cdr3_nt: TGTGCTAGTGGTCGCCTAGTGGGGACTGAAGCTTTCTTT

v_call: TRBV7-2
d_call: .
j_call: TRBJ1-1
clone_size: .
cdr3_aa: CASSLDLGAAEAFF
cdr3_nt: TGTGCCAGCAGCTTAGATCTGGGGGCCGCTGAAGCTTTCTTT

v_call: TRBV5-1
d_call: .
j_call: TRBJ2-1
clone_size: .
cdr3_aa: CASSFRVGGEQFF
cdr3_nt: TGCGCCAGCAGCTTCAGGGTTGGCGGTGAGCAGTTCTTC

v_call: TRBV12-3/TRBV12-4
d_call: TRBD1
j_call: TRBJ1-1
clone_size: .
cdr3_aa: CASSFTLGQGENTEAFF
cdr3_nt: TGTGCCAGCAGTTTTACACTGGGACAGGGCGAAAACACTGAAGCTTTCTTT

v_call: TRBV7-8
d_call: TRBD1
j_call: TRBJ2-3
clone_size: .
cdr3_aa: CASSLGPTGGVTDTQYF
cdr3_nt: TGTGCCAGCAGCTTAGGTCCGACAGGGGGCGTAACAGATACGCAGTATTTT

v_call: TRBV7-2
d_call: .
j_call: TRBJ2-1
clone_size: .
cdr3_aa: CASSSGPYQGHEQFF
cdr3_nt: TGTGCCAGCAGCTCCGGGCCCTACCAAGGTCATGAGCAGTTCTTC

v_call: TRBV5-5
d_call: .
j_call: TRBJ1-2
clone_size: .
cdr3_aa: CASSLAINYGYTF
cdr3_nt: TGTGCCAGCAGCTTGGCAATTAACTATGGCTACACCTTC

v_call: TRBV11-2
d_call: .
j_call: TRBJ1-4
clone_size: few
cdr3_aa: CASSPDRAEAGSEKLFF
cdr3_nt: TGTGCCAGCAGCCCTGATAGGGCAGAAGCTGGGAGTGAAAAACTGTTTTTT

v_call: TRBV9
d_call: .
j_call: TRBJ2-7
clone_size: .
cdr3_aa: CASSPSSAPYEQYF
cdr3_nt: TGTGCCAGCAGCCCTTCTTCGGCCCCCTACGAGCAGTACTTC